This T cell receptor beta chain was identified during a study of shared clonotypes between healthy human individuals. Assay execution proceeded at the deep level. Sequenced by immunoSEQ multiplex PCR; TCRdb stores in-frame clones only, minus some. The top ten clones hold about 0.067% of a sample with 150,000 to 200,000 clones, 80% to 95% of them seen once. As to this clone: Its antigen remains unknown.

Study-wide results and caveats: Sampling used blood alone; tissue repertoires probably differ.

The sequence derives from a woman in her 30s in good health. Sequencing input: naive CD4+ T cells sorted from blood. Documented subset: CD45RA+ positively selected.

The CDR3 is CASSLPLFQGEAFF. The CDR3 DNA follows: TGTGCCAGCAGTTTACCATTGTTTCAGGGTGAAGCTTTCTTT. The chain joins TRBV28 to TRBJ1-1; possible D gene TRBD1, 5 bases. Germline loops: CDR1 MDHEN, CDR2 SYDVKM. The V gene lost 2 bases and the J gene lost 7 bases, with 14 bases spanning the gap. The CDR3 spans 14 residues.